This TCR beta chain was retrieved from a study of blood T cell repertoires in COVID-19. This clone was found a few times. Measured with immunoSEQ multiplex PCR; TCRdb has only the in-frame clones, and not every one. Altogether 290,000 or so clones are present, roughly 85% being singletons, with the ten largest covering 4.5% to 5.5%. The CDR3 covers 15 residues. V dropped 10 bases and J dropped 1; count of bases not matched to a gene: 11. Germline V gives CDR1 ENHRY, CDR2 SYGVKD. This chain uses TRBV10-3 with TRBJ1-1; TRBD1 agrees at 8 bases. The TCR sequence derives from a man aged 45-65 years with active or convalescent COVID-19. Sequenced material: peripheral blood. For the CDR3, the DNA is TGTGCCACCCTGACAGGGGTTGGGCGGAACACTGAAGCTTTCTTT. It translates to CATLTGVGRNTEAFF.